This T cell receptor (beta chain) was captured by sequencing in a study of T cell clones after liver transplantation. The V and J ends lost 8 bases and 0 bases respectively, with 11 bases between them. This CDR3 has 14 residues. Germline CDR1 reads MNHEY; CDR2 reads SMNVEV (reference sequence). Assay: immunoSEQ multiplex PCR; the TCRdb copy retains only in-frame clones and omits some. The table records 70,000 to 80,000 clones, about 92% of them present only once. The receptor comes from a human donor who received a liver transplant. The source was CD4+ T cells from blood, collected before liver transplant. The J gene is TRBJ1-3, the V gene TRBV27; D might be TRBD1 (5 bases). In nucleotides, the CDR3 is TGTGCCAGCTCTGGGGGAAACTCTGGAAACACCATATATTTT. It yields the protein CASSGGNSGNTIYF.